The clone carrying this T cell receptor (beta chain) was seen more than once but under ten times. The data derive from a study of blood T cell repertoires in COVID-19. Authors' data handling: The authors estimated nucleated cell counts from reference gene primer amplification. The repertoire was sequenced with immunoSEQ multiplex PCR; TCRdb's copy has only in-frame clones and lacks some. The V and J calls and the clone size are those of that table, but D and trimming were determined from the DNA. The sample has 250,000 to 350,000 clones; 70% to 90% are singletons. The CDR3 spans 17 residues. V lost 3 bases, J lost 7 bases, and 13 bases stayed unmatched. Per germline, CDR1 MNHEY and CDR2 SVGEGT.

The specimen was peripheral blood. This clonotype originated in a woman between 50 and 59 years old who had recovered from COVID-19. The chain has TRBV6-2 or TRBV6-3 and TRBJ2-2; TRBD1 agrees at 8 bases. The CDR3 sequence: CASSYISPGGWVGELFF. As DNA, the CDR3 is TGTGCCAGCAGTTATATATCCCCAGGGGGCTGGGTCGGGGAGCTGTTTTTT.